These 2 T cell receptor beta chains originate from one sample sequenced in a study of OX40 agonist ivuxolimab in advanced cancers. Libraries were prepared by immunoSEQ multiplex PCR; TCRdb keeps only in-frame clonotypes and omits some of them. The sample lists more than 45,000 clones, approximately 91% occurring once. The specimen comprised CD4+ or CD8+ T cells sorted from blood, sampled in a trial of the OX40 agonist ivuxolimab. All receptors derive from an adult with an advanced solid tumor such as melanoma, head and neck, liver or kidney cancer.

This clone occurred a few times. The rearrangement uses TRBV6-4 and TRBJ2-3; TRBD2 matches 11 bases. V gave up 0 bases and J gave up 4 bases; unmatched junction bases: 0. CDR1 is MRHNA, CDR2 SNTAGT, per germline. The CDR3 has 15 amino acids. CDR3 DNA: TGTGCCAGCAGTGACTCTAGCGGGGGGGCAGATACGCAGTATTTT. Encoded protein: CASSDSSGGADTQYF.

CDR3 nucleotide sequence: TGTGCCAGCAGCTTAGCAGGGAACACTGAAGCTTTCTTT. Its protein product is CASSLAGNTEAFF. The chain carries TRBV11-3 and TRBJ1-1; D ambiguous. In germline, CDR1 is SGHNT, CDR2 YENEEA. The CDR3 contains 13 residues. The germline V and J ends were trimmed by 1 base and 1 base, with 4 bases remaining between them.